These 27 T cell receptor beta chains share one sample of origin, sequenced in a study of CD8+ T cells in alopecia areata. TCR sequencing used cDNA made by reverse transcription of extracted RNA. Sequenced by immunoSEQ multiplex PCR; TCRdb stores in-frame clones only, minus some. Found here are some 130,000 clones, approximately 49% of them singletons; the top ten hold roughly 20%. The specimen comprised CD8+ T cells sorted from blood, sampled at week 0. The source of these receptors is a human donor with alopecia areata.

This clone was detected only a few times. The chain links TRBV19 to TRBJ2-1; 7 bases agree with TRBD2. CDR3 length: 17 residues. J gave up 10 bases and V 5 bases, and 20 bases lay outside the gene matches. Germline V gene lookup returns CDR1 LNHDA and CDR2 SQIVND (reference sequence). Written as DNA, the CDR3 is TGTGCCAGTAGTGTTACACCAGCTAGCGGAGAGGGAGGGGAGCAGTTCTTC. Its protein is CASSVTPASGEGGEQFF.

The table lists this clone with a few counts. This sequence joins TRBV5-1 and TRBJ2-1; 7 nucleotides align to TRBD2. Per the germline V gene, CDR1 is SGHRS and CDR2 is YFSETQ. Trimming cost V 0 bases and J 2 bases; bases outside gene matches: 2. CDR3 length: 15 residues. As DNA, the CDR3 is TGCGCCAGCAGCTTGGTTGGGACTACCTACAATGAGCAGTTCTTC. Its protein product is CASSLVGTTYNEQFF.

The chain has TRBV6-5 and TRBJ1-1; 8 nucleotides match TRBD1. After removal of 2 bases from V and 2 bases from J, the junction contained 7 bases not matched to a gene. The CDR3 has 16 residues. Germline CDR1 reads MNHEY; CDR2 reads SVGAGI. The CDR3 bases are TGTGCCAGCAGTTACGGGGCAGGGGGCCCCAACACTGAAGCTTTCTTT. Translated: CASSYGAGGPNTEAFF.

This clone appeared a few times. The chain has TRBV13 and TRBJ2-5; 8 bases are shared with TRBD2. Germline trimming cut 5 bases from V and 7 bases from J; bases unmatched to any gene: 3. The germline V gene encodes CDR1 PRHDT and CDR2 FYEKMQ (reference sequence). This CDR3 has 12 residues. In DNA form, the CDR3 reads TGTGCCAGCAGCGGACTAGCCGGGACCCAGTACTTC. This encodes CASSGLAGTQYF.

For this clone: This sample also contains other DNA sequences that code for the same CDR3. The chain has TRBV30 and TRBJ1-1; no clear D. This CDR3 is built from 13 residues. Between the trimmed V and J ends, which lost 3 bases and 2 bases, there was a span of 10 bases. The germline V gene encodes CDR1 GTSNPN and CDR2 SVGIG (reference sequence). The DNA for the CDR3 is TGTGCCTGGAGCCCCCGGGGAAACACTGAAGCTTTCTTT. Protein product: CAWSPRGNTEAFF.

The chain uses TRBV30 and TRBJ1-1; D is uncertain. Germline CDR1 GTSNPN, CDR2 SVGIG (reference sequence). CDR3 length equals 12 residues. V lost 7 bases and J 1 base, leaving 10 bases between the germline ends. The CDR3 reads CAYAQSNTEAFF. The CDR3 DNA reads as TGTGCCTACGCTCAGTCGAACACTGAAGCTTTCTTT.

The chain has TRBV5-4 and TRBJ2-4; perhaps D is TRBD1 or TRBD2 (5 bases each). V was pared by 3 bases and J by 7 bases, with 8 bases between. Germline V CDR1 and CDR2: SGHNT, YYREEE (reference sequence). This CDR3 contains 12 residues. CDR3 DNA: TGTGCCAGCAGCTGGGACGTGAACATTCAGTACTTC. Translation: CASSWDVNIQYF.

The V and J genes are TRBV20-1 and TRBJ2-1; maybe TRBD1 (5 bases). Germline assignment: CDR1 DFQATT and CDR2 SNEGSKA (reference sequence). CDR3 size: 10 residues. V was shortened by 2 bases and J by 12 bases, with 8 bases between the two germline ends. CDR3 sequence reads: CSARNQGQFF. The CDR3 DNA reads TGCAGTGCTAGAAACCAGGGGCAGTTCTTC.

The genes are TRBV7-6 and TRBJ2-5; 10 bases map to TRBD2. Germline CDR1 SGHVS, CDR2 FNYEAQ. Trimming cost V 4 bases and J 0 bases; bases outside gene matches: 2. The length of the CDR3 is 15 residues. In DNA form, the CDR3 reads TGTGCCAGCAGCTCTAGCGGGGGATACCAAGAGACCCAGTACTTC. It codes for CASSSSGGYQETQYF.

This clone appeared a single time. One junction end disagrees with the germline gene, perhaps due to a read error. The CDR3 protein is CASSPAVGDNYGYTF. The CDR3, as DNA: TGTGCCAGCAGCCCAGCGGTGGGGGATAACTATGGCTACACCTTC. V is TRBV4-1 and J is TRBJ1-2; possible D gene TRBD1, 5 bases. The CDR3 spans 15 residues. Per germline, CDR1 MGHRA and CDR2 YSYEKL.

This clone was seen only a few times. The chain joins TRBV14 to TRBJ1-1; 9 bases are a match to TRBD1. V lost 0 bases, J lost 8 bases, and 4 bases stayed unmatched. Germline V lookup: CDR1 SGHDN, CDR2 FVKESK. This CDR3 spans 14 amino acids. CDR3 in DNA: TGTGCCAGCAGCCAAGATCAGGGACAGGGAGAAGCTTTCTTT. As protein: CASSQDQGQGEAFF.

Only one count was recorded for this clone. This chain links TRBV9 with TRBJ2-2, with 7 bases fitting TRBD1. In germline, CDR1 is SGDLS, CDR2 YYNGEE. V lost 3 bases, J lost 4 bases, and 0 bases stayed unmatched. CDR3 length: 13 residues. The CDR3 coding sequence is TGTGCCAGCAGCGGGGACAGCACCGGGGAGCTGTTTTTT. Protein sequence: CASSGDSTGELFF. Full variable domain (rest looked up from reference TRBV9 and TRBJ2-2): DSGVTQTPKHLITATGQRVTLRCSPRSGDLSVYWYQQSLDQGLQFLIQYYNGEERAKGNILERFSAQQFPDLHSELNLSSLELGDSALYFCASSGDSTGELFFGEGSRLTVL.

V gene TRBV4-3 combines with J gene TRBJ2-1; D gene ambiguous. CDR3 length: 14 residues. Germline V CDR1 and CDR2: LGHNA, YSLEER. V lost 4 bases to trimming and J lost 9 bases, with 16 bases between them. The CDR3 loop reads CASSRKVERTEQFF. The CDR3 bases are TGCGCCAGCAGCCGGAAGGTGGAGCGCACTGAGCAGTTCTTC.

The sample holds a few counts of this clone. This chain connects TRBV27 to TRBJ1-2, with 7 bases fitting TRBD1. CDR1 and CDR2 (germline): MNHEY, SMNVEV (reference sequence). Trimming cost V 6 bases and J 5 bases; bases outside gene matches: 18. The CDR3 is 17 residues long. CDR3 sequence (DNA): TGTGCCAGCAGCGCCATGATAGATAGACAGGGTGTATATGGCTACACCTTC. It specifies CASSAMIDRQGVYGYTF.

This rearrangement joins TRBV23-1 to TRBJ1-2; 7 bases fit TRBD1. TRBV23-1 is noted as an ORF with a role that remains uncertain. This CDR3 comprises 12 residues. Germline trimming cut 4 bases from V and 8 bases from J; bases unmatched to any gene: 4. The CDR3 DNA reads as TGCGCCAGCAGTCCCAGGGGGGCAGGCTACACCTTC. Its translation: CASSPRGAGYTF.

This clone was found a few times. The chain combines TRBV4-1 with TRBJ2-6, with 11 bases lining up with TRBD1. Trimming removed 7 bases from V and 1 base from J; junction bases left unmatched: 9. The germline V gene encodes CDR1 MGHRA and CDR2 YSYEKL. The CDR3 totals 18 residues. CDR3 coding DNA: TGCGCCAGCACCCTGGGACAGGGGGTTCCTTCTGGGGCCAACGTCCTGACTTTC. It encodes CASTLGQGVPSGANVLTF.

The chain combines TRBV5-6 with TRBJ1-1; D unclear. Trimming removed 0 bases from V and 0 bases from J, with 0 bases in between. The CDR3 is made up of 12 amino acids. CDR1 is SGHDT and CDR2 is YYEEEE in the germline V gene. In DNA, the CDR3 is TGTGCCAGCAGCTTGGTGAACACTGAAGCTTTCTTT. It translates to CASSLVNTEAFF.

This clone has a handful of counts. The gene calls are TRBV30 and TRBJ2-3, with D perhaps TRBD1 (5 bases). Trimming left V 2 bases short and J 0 bases short, with 9 bases between. Germline-derived CDR1 and CDR2 are GTSNPN and SVGIG (reference sequence). The CDR3 has 14 amino acids. The CDR3 loop is CAWSMSGSTDTQYF. The CDR3 DNA is TGTGCCTGGAGTATGTCAGGGAGCACAGATACGCAGTATTTT. The whole variable domain, filled in from reference TRBV30 and TRBJ2-3, reads SQTIHQWPATLVQPVGSPLSLECTVEGTSNPNLYWYRQAAGRGLQLLFYSVGIGQISSEVPQNLSASRPQDRQFILSSKKLLLSDSGFYLCAWSMSGSTDTQYFGPGTRLTVL.

J is TRBJ2-1 and V is TRBV27; TRBD2 matches at 9 bases. The V gene's germline CDR1 is MNHEY and CDR2 SMNVEV (reference sequence). This CDR3 spans 15 amino acids. V lost 2 bases and J lost 5; bases outside the gene matches: 4. The CDR3 region has the DNA TGTGCCAGCAGTTTAGGAGCGGGGGGCCACAATGAGCAGTTCTTC. Translation gives CASSLGAGGHNEQFF.

A few counts support this clone. The J gene is TRBJ2-6, the V gene TRBV5-1, with D uncertain. This CDR3 is 15 amino acids long. V was shortened by 0 bases and J by 0 bases, with 4 bases between the two germline ends. The germline CDR1 and CDR2 sequences are SGHRS and YFSETQ. The CDR3 region has the DNA TGCGCCAGCAGCTTGGGAGTCTCTGGGGCCAACGTCCTGACTTTC. Protein: CASSLGVSGANVLTF. The variable domain in full, completed from reference TRBV5-1 and TRBJ2-6, reads KAGVTQTPRYLIKTRGQQVTLSCSPISGHRSVSWYQQTPGQGLQFLFEYFSETQRNKGNFPGRFSGRQFSNSRSEMNVSTLELGDSALYLCASSLGVSGANVLTFGAGSRLTVL.

The gene calls are TRBV6-5 and TRBJ2-3, with 10 bases aligning to TRBD2. This CDR3 comprises 16 residues. From germline, CDR1 is MNHEY and CDR2 SVGAGI. Trimming cost V 2 bases and J 2 bases; bases outside gene matches: 4. The CDR3 nucleotides read TGTGCCAGCAGTTACGTAGCGGGGGGAGTCACAGATACGCAGTATTTT. Residues: CASSYVAGGVTDTQYF.

The V call is TRBV7-9, the J call TRBJ2-2; 14 bases match TRBD2. V shed 4 bases, J shed 1 base, and the junction held 5 bases outside the gene matches. The CDR3 is made up of 18 amino acids. CDR1 and CDR2 from the germline V gene are SEHNR and FQNEAQ (reference sequence). CDR3 region: CASSSRTSGGRNTGELFF. DNA for the CDR3: TGTGCCAGCAGCTCCCGGACTAGCGGGGGGCGGAACACCGGGGAGCTGTTTTTT.

The rearrangement uses TRBV7-6 and TRBJ1-1; D unclear. The germline V gene encodes CDR1 SGHVS and CDR2 FNYEAQ. Deletions cut 1 base from V and 0 bases from J, with 12 bases between. This CDR3 has 16 amino acids. The CDR3, as DNA: TGTGCCAGCAGCTTAGGCCAGATGGAGATGAACACTGAAGCTTTCTTT. Protein product: CASSLGQMEMNTEAFF.

This clone has more than one count but fewer than ten. A much more abundant neighbour one base away suggests this may be a read error. The chain has TRBV10-3 and TRBJ2-3; 12 bases agree with TRBD1. The CDR3 length is 14 residues. CDR1 is ENHRY, CDR2 SYGVKD, per germline. CDR3 sequence reads: CASSGTGGADTQYF. The CDR3 nucleotides are TGTGCCAGCAGTGGGACAGGGGGCGCAGATACGCAGTATTTT.

This clone was recorded only once. V is TRBV29-1 and J is TRBJ1-1, with D tentatively TRBD1 (5 bases). This CDR3 has 15 residues. Germline V CDR1 and CDR2: SQVTM, ANQGSEA. With 0 bases removed from V and 4 bases from J, the gap between germline ends came to 15 bases. The chain's CDR3 is CSVEDGGGTSTEAFF. Here the CDR3 DNA reads TGCAGCGTTGAAGATGGGGGTGGCACTAGCACTGAAGCTTTCTTT.

In DNA, the CDR3 is TGTGCCAGCAGCCAAGGGGGGAGCGTCTCCTACGAGCAGTACTTC. This codes for CASSQGGSVSYEQYF. This chain links TRBV9 with TRBJ2-7; TRBD1 or TRBD2 may be the D gene (6 bases each). The CDR3 has 15 residues. Germline V gene lookup returns CDR1 SGDLS and CDR2 YYNGEE. V gave up 4 bases and J gave up 0 bases, with 14 bases separating them.

The V call is TRBV6-6, the J call TRBJ2-1; D gene unclear. Trimming left V 7 bases short and J 5 bases short, with 18 bases between. The CDR3 is 15 residues long. Germline lookup yields CDR1 MNHNY and CDR2 SVGAGI (reference sequence). CDR3 nucleotide sequence: TGTGCCAGCACCCTTTGGGCCCCCGGGCACAATGAGCAGTTCTTC. It specifies CASTLWAPGHNEQFF.